This is a list of T cell receptor beta chains from one sample in a study of blood T cell repertoires in COVID-19. TCRdb keeps only in-frame clones here, not all; method: immunoSEQ multiplex PCR. The profile shows some 150,000 clones, around 89% of them singletons. Sequencing was carried out using peripheral blood. These receptors originate from a man in his sixties with active or convalescent COVID-19. CDR3s include the opening cysteine and the closing phenylalanine or tryptophan. The order of the fields is V gene, J gene, clone size, D gene, CDR3 length, CDR3 protein, CDR3 DNA. D genes are given only for firm matches. Clone size is stated in some rows and not others, as once, few, many or a class when expanded.

TRBV3-1/TRBV3-2	TRBJ1-1	-	-	13	CASSNRRYTEAFF	TGTGCCAGCAGCAATCGCAGGTACACTGAAGCTTTCTTT
TRBV4-1	TRBJ2-3	-	-	15	CASSQEARRTDTQYF	TGCGCCAGCAGCCAAGAGGCGCGGCGCACAGATACGCAGTATTTT
TRBV4-1	TRBJ1-5	-	-	15	CASSQDWRGNQPQHF	TGCGCCAGCAGCCAAGATTGGAGGGGAAATCAGCCCCAGCATTTT
TRBV4-1	TRBJ2-7	-	TRBD1	15	CASSQGQGGFAEQYF	TGCGCCAGCAGCCAAGGACAGGGGGGGTTTGCCGAGCAGTACTTC
TRBV18	TRBJ2-3	once	-	16	CASSPGSGGASDTQYF	TGTGCCAGCTCACCAGGGAGTGGGGGCGCGTCAGATACGCAGTATTTT
TRBV4-3	TRBJ1-4	-	-	13	CASSRRANEKLFF	TGCGCCAGCAGCCGGAGAGCTAATGAAAAACTGTTTTTT
TRBV6-6	TRBJ2-3	-	-	14	CASSYSQGPDTQYF	TGTGCCAGCAGTTACTCACAGGGCCCAGATACGCAGTATTTT
TRBV5-6	TRBJ1-2	-	-	13	CASSFSESGGYTF	TGTGCCAGCAGCTTTTCAGAATCTGGTGGCTACACCTTC
TRBV6-6	TRBJ2-2	-	-	15	CASRLGGTNTGELFF	TGTGCCAGCCGCCTCGGGGGAACGAACACCGGGGAGCTGTTTTTT
TRBV5-6	TRBJ1-6	-	-	15	CASGVMGENNSPLHF	TGTGCCAGCGGGGTTATGGGAGAGAATAATTCACCCCTCCACTTT
TRBV6-1	TRBJ2-5	few	TRBD2	16	CASSDIQRGAQETQYF	TGTGCCAGCAGTGATATTCAGCGGGGGGCCCAAGAGACCCAGTACTTC
TRBV3-1/TRBV3-2	TRBJ1-1	-	-	13	CASSGHMNTEAFF	TGTGCCAGCAGCGGCCACATGAACACTGAAGCTTTCTTT
TRBV27	TRBJ2-7	-	-	16	CASSSSPGFKGYEQYF	TGTGCCAGCAGCTCATCCCCCGGCTTTAAGGGGTACGAGCAGTACTTC
TRBV3-1/TRBV3-2	TRBJ1-2	-	TRBD1	16	CASSQDWGDRVFGYTF	TGTGCCAGCAGCCAAGATTGGGGGGACAGGGTGTTTGGCTACACCTTC
TRBV2	TRBJ2-2	-	-	14	CASSVSRNTGELFF	TGTGCCAGCAGTGTGTCCAGAAACACCGGGGAGCTGTTTTTT
TRBV29-1	TRBJ2-5	-	-	14	CSVEMSQTTGTQYF	TGCAGCGTTGAAATGTCCCAAACAACGGGGACCCAGTACTTC
TRBV29-1	TRBJ2-7	-	TRBD2	13	CSVETGGKNEQYF	TGCAGCGTTGAAACGGGGGGAAAGAACGAGCAGTACTTC
TRBV2	TRBJ2-3	-	TRBD2	15	CASSFERGGTDTQYF	TGTGCCAGCAGTTTTGAGCGGGGAGGCACAGATACGCAGTATTTT
TRBV7-3	TRBJ1-6	-	-	14	CASSLDSNNSPLHF	TGTGCCAGCAGCTTAGACAGTAATAATTCACCCCTCCACTTT
TRBV5-4	TRBJ1-5	-	TRBD1	14	CASSPGTGDQPQHF	TGTGCCAGCAGCCCAGGGACAGGGGATCAGCCCCAGCATTTT
TRBV19	TRBJ1-5	-	-	16	CASSIDPGAKVQPQHF	TGTGCCAGTAGTATAGATCCAGGGGCTAAGGTTCAGCCCCAGCATTTT
TRBV6-2/TRBV6-3	TRBJ1-2	-	-	16	CASSEPGAGREYGYTF	TGTGCCAGCAGCGAACCGGGTGCTGGCAGGGAATATGGCTACACCTTC
TRBV19	TRBJ2-3	-	TRBD2	16	CASSIDSAGEADTQYF	TGTGCCAGTAGTATAGATTCTGCGGGAGAGGCAGATACGCAGTATTTT
TRBV24-1	TRBJ1-2	-	TRBD1	13	CATKDTGAGGYTF	TGTGCCACCAAAGATACAGGGGCTGGCGGCTACACCTTC
TRBV6-4	TRBJ1-1	-	-	13	CASSQTGNTEAFF	TGTGCCAGCAGCCAGACAGGGAACACTGAAGCTTTCTTT
TRBV27	TRBJ1-5	-	TRBD1	13	CASSQAGGSPQHF	TGTGCCAGCAGTCAGGCAGGGGGCTCCCCCCAGCATTTT
TRBV30	TRBJ1-1	-	-	13	CAWSVRGGTEAFF	TGTGCCTGGAGTGTAAGGGGCGGCACTGAAGCTTTCTTT
TRBV3-1/TRBV3-2	TRBJ2-3	-	TRBD2	15	CASSPGTSDTDTQYF	TGTGCCAGCAGTCCCGGGACTAGCGACACAGATACGCAGTATTTT